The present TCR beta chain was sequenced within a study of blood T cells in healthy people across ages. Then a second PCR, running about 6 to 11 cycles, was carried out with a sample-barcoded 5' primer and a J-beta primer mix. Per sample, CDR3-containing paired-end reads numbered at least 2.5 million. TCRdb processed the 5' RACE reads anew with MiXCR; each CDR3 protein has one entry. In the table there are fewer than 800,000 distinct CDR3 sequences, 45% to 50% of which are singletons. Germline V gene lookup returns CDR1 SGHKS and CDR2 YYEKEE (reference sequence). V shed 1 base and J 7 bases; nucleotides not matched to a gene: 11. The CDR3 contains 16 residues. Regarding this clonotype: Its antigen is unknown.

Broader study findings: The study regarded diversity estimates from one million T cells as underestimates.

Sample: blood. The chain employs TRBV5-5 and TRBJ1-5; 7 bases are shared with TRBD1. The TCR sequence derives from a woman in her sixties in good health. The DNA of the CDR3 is TGTGCCAGCAGCTTGACCATACAACAGGGGCCCCAGCCCCAGCATTTT. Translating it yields CASSLTIQQGPQPQHF.